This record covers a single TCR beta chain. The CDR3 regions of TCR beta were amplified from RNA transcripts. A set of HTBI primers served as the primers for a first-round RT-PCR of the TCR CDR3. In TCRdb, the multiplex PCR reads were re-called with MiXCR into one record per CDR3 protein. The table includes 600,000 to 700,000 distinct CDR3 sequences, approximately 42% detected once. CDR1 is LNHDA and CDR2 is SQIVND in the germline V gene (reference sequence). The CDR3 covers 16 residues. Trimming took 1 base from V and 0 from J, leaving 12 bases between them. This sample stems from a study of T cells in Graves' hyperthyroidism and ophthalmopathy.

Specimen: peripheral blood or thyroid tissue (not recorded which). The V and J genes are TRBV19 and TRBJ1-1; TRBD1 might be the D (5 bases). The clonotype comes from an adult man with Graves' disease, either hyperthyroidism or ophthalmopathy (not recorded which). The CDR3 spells CASSIGPGEMNTEAFF. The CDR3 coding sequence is TGTGCCAGTAGTATAGGACCGGGGGAAATGAACACTGAAGCTTTCTTT.